What follows is one TCR beta chain and its context. Profiling relied on immunoSEQ multiplex PCR, and the TCRdb table lists in-frame clones only, not all of them. This sample has about 82,000 clones, with 85% to 90% found just once. The V gene's germline CDR1 is MNHNS and CDR2 SASEGT. The CDR3 loop spans 14 amino acids. Unmatched junction bases numbered 5, after V lost 2 bases and J lost 5 bases. These data belong to a study of glioma-infiltrating T cells after dendritic cell vaccination. The clonotype comes from a human donor with glioblastoma. The V gene is TRBV6-1, the J gene TRBJ2-5; 7 bases match TRBD2. This specimen was blood, taken before dendritic cell vaccination. CDR3 sequence (DNA): TGTGCCAGCAGTGAACTGGGAGGGTGGGAGACCCAGTACTTC. Its protein is CASSELGGWETQYF.